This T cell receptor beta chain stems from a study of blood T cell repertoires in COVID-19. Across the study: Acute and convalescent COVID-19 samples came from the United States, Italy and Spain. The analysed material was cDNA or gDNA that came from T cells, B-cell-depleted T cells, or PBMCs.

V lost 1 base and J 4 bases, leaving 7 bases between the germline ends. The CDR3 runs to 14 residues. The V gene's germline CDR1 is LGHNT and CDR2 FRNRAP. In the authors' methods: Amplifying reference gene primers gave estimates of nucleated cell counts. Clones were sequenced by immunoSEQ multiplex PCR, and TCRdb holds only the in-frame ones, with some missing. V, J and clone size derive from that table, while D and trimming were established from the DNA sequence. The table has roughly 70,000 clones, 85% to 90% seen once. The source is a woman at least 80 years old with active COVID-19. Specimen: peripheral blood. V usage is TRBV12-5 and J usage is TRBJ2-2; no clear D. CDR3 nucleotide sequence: TGTGCTAGTGGTTTGGGGAGCGCCACCGGGGAGCTGTTTTTT. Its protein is CASGLGSATGELFF.